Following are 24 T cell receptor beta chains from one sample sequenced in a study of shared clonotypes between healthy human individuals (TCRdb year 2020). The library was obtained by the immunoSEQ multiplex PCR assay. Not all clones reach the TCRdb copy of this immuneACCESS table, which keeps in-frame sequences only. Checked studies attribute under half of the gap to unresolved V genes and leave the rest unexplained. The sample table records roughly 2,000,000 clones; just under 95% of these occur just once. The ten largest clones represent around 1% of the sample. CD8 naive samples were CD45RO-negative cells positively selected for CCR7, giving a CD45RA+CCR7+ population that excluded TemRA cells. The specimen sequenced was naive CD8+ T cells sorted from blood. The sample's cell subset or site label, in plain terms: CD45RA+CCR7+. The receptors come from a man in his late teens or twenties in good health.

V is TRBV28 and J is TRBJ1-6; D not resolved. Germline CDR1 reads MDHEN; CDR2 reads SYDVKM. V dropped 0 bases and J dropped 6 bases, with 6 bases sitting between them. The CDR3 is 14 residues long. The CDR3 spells CASSLWQSNSPLHF. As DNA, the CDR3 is TGTGCCAGCAGTTTATGGCAGAGTAATTCACCCCTCCACTTT.

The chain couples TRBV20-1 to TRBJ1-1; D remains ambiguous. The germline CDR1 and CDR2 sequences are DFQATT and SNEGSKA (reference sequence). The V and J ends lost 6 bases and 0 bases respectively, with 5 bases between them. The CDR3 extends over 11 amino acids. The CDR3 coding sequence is TGCAGTGCCCAAATGAACACTGAAGCTTTCTTT. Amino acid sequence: CSAQMNTEAFF.

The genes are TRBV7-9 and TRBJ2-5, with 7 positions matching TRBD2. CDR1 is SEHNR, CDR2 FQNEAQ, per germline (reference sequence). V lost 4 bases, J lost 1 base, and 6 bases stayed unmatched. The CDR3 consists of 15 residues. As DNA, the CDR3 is TGTGCCAGCAGCTCCGTGCGGGGGTTCCAAGAGACCCAGTACTTC. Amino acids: CASSSVRGFQETQYF. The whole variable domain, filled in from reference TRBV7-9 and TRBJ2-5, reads DTGVSQNPRHKITKRGQNVTFRCDPISEHNRLYWYRQTLGQGPEFLTYFQNEAQLEKSRLLSDRFSAERPKGSFSTLEIQRTEQGDSAMYLCASSSVRGFQETQYFGPGTRLLVL.

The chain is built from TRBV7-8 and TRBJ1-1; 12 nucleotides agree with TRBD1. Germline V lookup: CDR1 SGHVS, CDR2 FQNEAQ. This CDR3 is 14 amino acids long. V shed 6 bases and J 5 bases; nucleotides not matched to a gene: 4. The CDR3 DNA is TGTGCCAGCAGGGAGGGACAGGGGGCAACTGAAGCTTTCTTT. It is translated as CASREGQGATEAFF.

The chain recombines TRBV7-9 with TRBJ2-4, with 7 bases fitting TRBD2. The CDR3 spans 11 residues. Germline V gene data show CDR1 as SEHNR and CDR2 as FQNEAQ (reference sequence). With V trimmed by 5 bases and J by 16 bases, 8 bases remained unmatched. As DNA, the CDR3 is TGTGCCAGCAGCGACCTAGCGGAAAGCTACTTC. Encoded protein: CASSDLAESYF.

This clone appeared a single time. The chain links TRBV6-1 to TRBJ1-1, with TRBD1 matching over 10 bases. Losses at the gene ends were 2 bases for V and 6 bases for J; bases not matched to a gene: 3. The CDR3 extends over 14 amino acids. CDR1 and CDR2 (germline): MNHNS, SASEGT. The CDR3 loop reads CASSEYGTGAEAFF. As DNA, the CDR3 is TGTGCCAGCAGTGAATACGGGACAGGGGCTGAAGCTTTCTTT.

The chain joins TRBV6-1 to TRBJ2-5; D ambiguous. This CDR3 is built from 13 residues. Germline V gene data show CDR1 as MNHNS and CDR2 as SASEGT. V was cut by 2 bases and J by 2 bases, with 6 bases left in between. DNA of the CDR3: TGTGCCAGCAGTGAATGGGTACAAGAGACCCAGTACTTC. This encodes CASSEWVQETQYF.

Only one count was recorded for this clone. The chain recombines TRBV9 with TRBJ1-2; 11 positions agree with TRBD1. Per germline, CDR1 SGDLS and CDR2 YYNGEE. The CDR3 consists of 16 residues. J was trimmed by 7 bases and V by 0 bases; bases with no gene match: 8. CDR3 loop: CASSVAGGQGAFGYTF. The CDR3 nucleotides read TGTGCCAGCAGCGTAGCTGGTGGACAGGGGGCGTTTGGCTACACCTTC.

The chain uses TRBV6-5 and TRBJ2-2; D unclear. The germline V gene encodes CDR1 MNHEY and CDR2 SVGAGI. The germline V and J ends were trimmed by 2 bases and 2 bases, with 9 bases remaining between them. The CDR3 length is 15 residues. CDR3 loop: CASSYADRNTGELFF. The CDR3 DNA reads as TGTGCCAGCAGTTACGCGGACCGAAACACCGGGGAGCTGTTTTTT.

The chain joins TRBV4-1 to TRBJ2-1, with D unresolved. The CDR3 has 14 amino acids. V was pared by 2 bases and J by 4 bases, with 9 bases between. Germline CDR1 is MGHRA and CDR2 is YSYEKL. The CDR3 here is CASSQLTEYNEQFF. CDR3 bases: TGCGCCAGCAGCCAATTGACGGAATACAATGAGCAGTTCTTC.

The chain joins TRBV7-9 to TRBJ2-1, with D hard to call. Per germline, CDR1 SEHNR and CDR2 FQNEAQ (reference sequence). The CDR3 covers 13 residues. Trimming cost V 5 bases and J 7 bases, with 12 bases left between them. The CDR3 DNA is TGTGCCAGCAGCCCGGATCGACGGAATGAGCAGTTCTTC. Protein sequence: CASSPDRRNEQFF.

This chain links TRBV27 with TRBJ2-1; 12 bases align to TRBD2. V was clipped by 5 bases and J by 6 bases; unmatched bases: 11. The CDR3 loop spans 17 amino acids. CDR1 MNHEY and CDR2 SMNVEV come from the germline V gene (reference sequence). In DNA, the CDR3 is TGTGCCAGCAGTCTAGCGGGAGGGCCGGGCGTTGGCAATGAGCAGTTCTTC. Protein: CASSLAGGPGVGNEQFF.

The CDR3 region is CASSTTDNTEAFF. The DNA for the CDR3 is TGCGCCAGCAGCACCACAGATAACACTGAAGCTTTCTTT. The chain recombines TRBV10-2 with TRBJ1-1; no firm D call. Germline CDR1 WSHSY, CDR2 SAAADI. The CDR3 runs to 13 residues. With 6 bases removed from V and 2 bases from J, the gap between germline ends came to 10 bases.

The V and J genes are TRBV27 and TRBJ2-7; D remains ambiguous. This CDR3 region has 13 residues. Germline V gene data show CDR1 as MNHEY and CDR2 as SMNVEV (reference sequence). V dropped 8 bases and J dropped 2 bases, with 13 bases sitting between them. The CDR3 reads CASGSDITYEQYF. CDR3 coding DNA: TGTGCCAGCGGCTCAGACATTACCTACGAGCAGTACTTC.

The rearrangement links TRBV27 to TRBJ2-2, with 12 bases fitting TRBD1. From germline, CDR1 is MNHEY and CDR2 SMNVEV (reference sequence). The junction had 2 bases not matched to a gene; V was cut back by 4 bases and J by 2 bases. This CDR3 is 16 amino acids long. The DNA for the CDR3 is TGTGCCAGCAGTTCGGGACAGGGGGCTAACACCGGGGAGCTGTTTTTT. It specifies CASSSGQGANTGELFF.

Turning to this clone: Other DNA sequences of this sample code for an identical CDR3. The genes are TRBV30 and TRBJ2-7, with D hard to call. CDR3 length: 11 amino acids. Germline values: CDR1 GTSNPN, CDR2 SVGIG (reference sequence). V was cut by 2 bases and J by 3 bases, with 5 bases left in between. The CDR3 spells CAWSPDYEQYF. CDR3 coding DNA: TGTGCCTGGAGTCCCGACTACGAGCAGTACTTC.

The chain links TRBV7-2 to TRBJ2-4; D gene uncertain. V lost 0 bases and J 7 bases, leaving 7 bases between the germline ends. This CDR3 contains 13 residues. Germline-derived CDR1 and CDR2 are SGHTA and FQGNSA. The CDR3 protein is CASSLAPSNIQYF. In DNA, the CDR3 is TGTGCCAGCAGCTTAGCCCCCTCGAACATTCAGTACTTC.

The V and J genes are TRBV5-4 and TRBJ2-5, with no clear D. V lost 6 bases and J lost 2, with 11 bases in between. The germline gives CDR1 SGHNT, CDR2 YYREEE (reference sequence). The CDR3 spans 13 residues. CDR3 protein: CASTIGGQETQYF. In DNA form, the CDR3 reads TGTGCCAGCACCATTGGCGGACAAGAGACCCAGTACTTC.

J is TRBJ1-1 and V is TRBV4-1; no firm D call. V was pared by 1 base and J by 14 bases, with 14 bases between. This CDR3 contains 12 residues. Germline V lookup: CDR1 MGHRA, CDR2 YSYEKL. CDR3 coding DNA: TGCGCCAGCAGCCAAGGCGGCAGCGAAACATTCTTT. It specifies CASSQGGSETFF.

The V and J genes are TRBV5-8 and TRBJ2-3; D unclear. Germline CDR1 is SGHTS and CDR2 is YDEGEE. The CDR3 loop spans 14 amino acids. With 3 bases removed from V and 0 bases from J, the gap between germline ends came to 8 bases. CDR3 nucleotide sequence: TGTGCCAGCAGCTCCTATTCTAGCACAGATACGCAGTATTTT. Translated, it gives CASSSYSSTDTQYF.

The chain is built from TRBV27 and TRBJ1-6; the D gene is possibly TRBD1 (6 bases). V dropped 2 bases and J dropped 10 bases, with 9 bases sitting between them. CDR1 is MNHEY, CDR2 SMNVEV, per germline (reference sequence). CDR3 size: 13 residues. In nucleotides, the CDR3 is TGTGCCAGCAGTTTAAACGGGGGCTCACCCCTCCACTTT. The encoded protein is CASSLNGGSPLHF.

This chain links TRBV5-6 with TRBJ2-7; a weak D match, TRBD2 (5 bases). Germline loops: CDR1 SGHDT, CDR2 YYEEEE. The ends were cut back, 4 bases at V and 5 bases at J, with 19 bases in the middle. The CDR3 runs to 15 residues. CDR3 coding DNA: TGTGCCAGCAGCCATTTAGATTTCCGGGATCACGAGCAGTACTTC. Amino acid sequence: CASSHLDFRDHEQYF.

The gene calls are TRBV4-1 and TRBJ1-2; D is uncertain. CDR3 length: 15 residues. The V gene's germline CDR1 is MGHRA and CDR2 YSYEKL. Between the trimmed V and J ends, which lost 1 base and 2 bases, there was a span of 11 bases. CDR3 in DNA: TGCGCCAGCAGCCAAGTTGTCGGCAGCAACTATGGCTACACCTTC. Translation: CASSQVVGSNYGYTF.

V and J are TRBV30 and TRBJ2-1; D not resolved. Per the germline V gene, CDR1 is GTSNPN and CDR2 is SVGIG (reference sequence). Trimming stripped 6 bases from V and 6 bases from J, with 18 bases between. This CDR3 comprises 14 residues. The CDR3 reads CACFNMAMGNEQFF. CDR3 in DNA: TGTGCCTGTTTTAACATGGCCATGGGCAATGAGCAGTTCTTC.